This TCR beta chain emerged from a study of T-cell reconstitution after alpha-beta-depleted transplantation in children. V lost 1 base to trimming and J lost 12 bases, with 12 bases between them. CDR1 and CDR2 (germline): KGHDR, SFDVKD. CDR3 length: 13 residues. As it was prepared, the TCRbeta library received unique molecular identifiers. TCRdb processed the PCR reads anew with MiXCR; each CDR3 protein has one entry. Of just over 350,000 distinct CDR3 sequences in the sample, about an eighth were seen once. This clonotype was counted many times. Sequencing used PBMCs, obtained from the stem cell graft. The TCR sequence derives from a human donor who donated a stem cell graft to a child with Fanconi anemia. This chain joins TRBV24-1 and TRBJ2-1, with D uncertain. The CDR3 region has the DNA TGTGCCACCAGTGATTTAGGGCCCTCGGGGCAGTTCTTC. Translation: CATSDLGPSGQFF.